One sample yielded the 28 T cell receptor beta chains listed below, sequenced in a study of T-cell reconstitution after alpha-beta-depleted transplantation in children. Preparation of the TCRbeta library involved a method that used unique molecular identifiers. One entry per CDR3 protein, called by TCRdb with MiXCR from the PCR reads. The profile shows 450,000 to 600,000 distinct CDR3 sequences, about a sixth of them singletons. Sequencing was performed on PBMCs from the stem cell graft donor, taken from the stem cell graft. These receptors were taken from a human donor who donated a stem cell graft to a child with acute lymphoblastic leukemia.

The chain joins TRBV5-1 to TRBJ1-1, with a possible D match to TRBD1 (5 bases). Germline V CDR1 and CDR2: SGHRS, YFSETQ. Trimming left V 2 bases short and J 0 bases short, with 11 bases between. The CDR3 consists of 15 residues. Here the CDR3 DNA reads TGCGCCAGCAGCTTCGAGGGGAGGATGAACACTGAAGCTTTCTTT. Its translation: CASSFEGRMNTEAFF.

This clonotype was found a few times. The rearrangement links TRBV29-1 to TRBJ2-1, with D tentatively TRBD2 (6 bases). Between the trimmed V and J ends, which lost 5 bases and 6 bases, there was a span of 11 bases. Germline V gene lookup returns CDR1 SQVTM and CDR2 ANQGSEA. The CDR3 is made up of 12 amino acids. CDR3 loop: CSVRLVGNEQFF. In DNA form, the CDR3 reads TGCAGCGTTAGACTAGTAGGCAATGAGCAGTTCTTC.

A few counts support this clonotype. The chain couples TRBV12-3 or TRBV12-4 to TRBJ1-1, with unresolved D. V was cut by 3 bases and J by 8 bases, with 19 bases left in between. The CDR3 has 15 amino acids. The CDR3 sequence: CASSFRGGFNSEAFF. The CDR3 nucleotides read TGTGCCAGCAGTTTTCGGGGAGGCTTTAACTCAGAAGCTTTCTTT.

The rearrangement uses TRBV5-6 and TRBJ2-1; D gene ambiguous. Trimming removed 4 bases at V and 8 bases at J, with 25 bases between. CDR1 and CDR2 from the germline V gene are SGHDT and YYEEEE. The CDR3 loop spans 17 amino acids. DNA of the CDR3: TGTGCCAGCAGCCTGTGGGCGTGGGTCGGAGTAAGGGATGAGCAGTTCTTC. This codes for CASSLWAWVGVRDEQFF.

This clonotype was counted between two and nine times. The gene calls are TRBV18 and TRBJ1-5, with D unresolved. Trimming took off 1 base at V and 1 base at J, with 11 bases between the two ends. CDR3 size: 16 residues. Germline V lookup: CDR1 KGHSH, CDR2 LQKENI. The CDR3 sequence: CASSPRPEQSNQPQHF. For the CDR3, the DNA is TGTGCCAGCTCACCACGGCCGGAACAGAGCAATCAGCCCCAGCATTTT.

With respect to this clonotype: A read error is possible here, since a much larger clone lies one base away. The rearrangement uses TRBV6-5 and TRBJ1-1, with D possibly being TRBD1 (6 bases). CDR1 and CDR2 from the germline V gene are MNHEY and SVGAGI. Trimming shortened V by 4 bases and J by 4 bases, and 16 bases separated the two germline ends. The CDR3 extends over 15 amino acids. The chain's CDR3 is CASSWELGGGTEAFF. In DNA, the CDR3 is TGTGCCAGCAGTTGGGAACTGGGAGGGGGCACTGAAGCTTTCTTT.

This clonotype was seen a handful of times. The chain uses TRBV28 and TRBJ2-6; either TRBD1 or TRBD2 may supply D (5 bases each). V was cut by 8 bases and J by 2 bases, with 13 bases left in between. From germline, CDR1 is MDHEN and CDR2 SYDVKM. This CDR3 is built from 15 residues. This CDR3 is CASGAEGAGANVLTF. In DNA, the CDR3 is TGTGCCAGCGGGGCAGAGGGAGCTGGGGCCAACGTCCTGACTTTC.

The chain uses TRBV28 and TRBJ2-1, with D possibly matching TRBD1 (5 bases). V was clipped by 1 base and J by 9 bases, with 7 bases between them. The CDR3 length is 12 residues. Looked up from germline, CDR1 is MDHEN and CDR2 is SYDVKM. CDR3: CASSLLGPEQFF. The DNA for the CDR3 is TGTGCCAGCAGTTTATTGGGGCCTGAGCAGTTCTTC.

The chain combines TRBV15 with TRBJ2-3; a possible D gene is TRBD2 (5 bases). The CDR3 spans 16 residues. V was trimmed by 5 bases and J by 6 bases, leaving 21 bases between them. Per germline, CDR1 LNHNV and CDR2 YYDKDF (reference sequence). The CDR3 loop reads CATSLYGDKGTDTQYF. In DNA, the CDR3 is TGTGCCACCAGCCTCTACGGGGATAAGGGTACGGATACGCAGTATTTT.

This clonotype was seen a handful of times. The CDR3 sequence: CASSDRWYLGQIYGYTF. The CDR3 DNA is TGTGCCAGCAGTGACCGTTGGTATCTGGGACAGATTTATGGCTACACCTTC. The genes are TRBV25-1 and TRBJ1-2; 7 nucleotides agree with TRBD1. Germline V gives CDR1 MGHDK, CDR2 SYGVNS. The CDR3 totals 17 residues. J lost 5 bases, V lost 3 bases, and 15 bases had no gene match.

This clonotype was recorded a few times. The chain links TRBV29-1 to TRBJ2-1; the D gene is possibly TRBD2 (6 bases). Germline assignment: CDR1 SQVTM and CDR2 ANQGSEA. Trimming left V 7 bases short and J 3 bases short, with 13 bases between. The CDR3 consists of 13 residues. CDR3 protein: CSGEEAFYNEQFF. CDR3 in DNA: TGCAGCGGGGAGGAGGCTTTCTACAATGAGCAGTTCTTC.

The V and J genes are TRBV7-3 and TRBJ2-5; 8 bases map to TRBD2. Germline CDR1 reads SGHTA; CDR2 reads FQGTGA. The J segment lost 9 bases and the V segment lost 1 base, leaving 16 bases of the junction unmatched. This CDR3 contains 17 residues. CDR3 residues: CASSLIGSGMAQGAQYF. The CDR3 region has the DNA TGTGCCAGCAGCTTAATAGGTAGCGGGATGGCGCAAGGGGCCCAGTACTTC.

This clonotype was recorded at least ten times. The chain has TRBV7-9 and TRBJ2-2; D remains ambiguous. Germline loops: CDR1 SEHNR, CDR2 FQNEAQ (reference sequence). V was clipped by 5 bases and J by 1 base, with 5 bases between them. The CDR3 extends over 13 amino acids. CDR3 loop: CASSRQNTGELFF. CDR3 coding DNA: TGTGCCAGCAGCCGTCAGAACACCGGGGAGCTGTTTTTT.

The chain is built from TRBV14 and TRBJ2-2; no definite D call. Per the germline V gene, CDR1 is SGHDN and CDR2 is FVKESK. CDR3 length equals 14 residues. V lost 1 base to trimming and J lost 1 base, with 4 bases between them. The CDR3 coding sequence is TGTGCCAGCAGCCAAGGACAGAACACCGGGGAGCTGTTTTTT. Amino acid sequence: CASSQGQNTGELFF.

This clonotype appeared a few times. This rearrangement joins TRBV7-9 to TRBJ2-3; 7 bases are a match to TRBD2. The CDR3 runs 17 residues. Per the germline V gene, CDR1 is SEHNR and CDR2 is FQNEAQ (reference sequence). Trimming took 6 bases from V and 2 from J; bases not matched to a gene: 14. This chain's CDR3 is CASSPQRGLKYTDTQYF. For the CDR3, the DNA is TGTGCCAGCAGTCCTCAGCGGGGACTCAAATACACAGATACGCAGTATTTT. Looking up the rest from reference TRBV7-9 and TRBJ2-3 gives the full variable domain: DTGVSQNPRHKITKRGQNVTFRCDPISEHNRLYWYRQTLGQGPEFLTYFQNEAQLEKSRLLSDRFSAERPKGSFSTLEIQRTEQGDSAMYLCASSPQRGLKYTDTQYFGPGTRLTVL.

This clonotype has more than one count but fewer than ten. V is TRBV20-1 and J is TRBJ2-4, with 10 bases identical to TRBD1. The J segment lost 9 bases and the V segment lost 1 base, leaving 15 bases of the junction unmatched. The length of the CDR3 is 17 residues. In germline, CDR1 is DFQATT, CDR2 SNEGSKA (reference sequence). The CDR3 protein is CSARAADRGRPRLIQYF. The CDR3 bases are TGCAGTGCTAGAGCCGCGGACAGGGGGAGACCCCGGCTCATTCAGTACTTC.

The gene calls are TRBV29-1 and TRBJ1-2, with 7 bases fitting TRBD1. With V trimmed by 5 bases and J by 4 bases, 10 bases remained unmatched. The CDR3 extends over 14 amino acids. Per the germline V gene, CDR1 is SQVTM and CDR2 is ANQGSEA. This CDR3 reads CSVRTGPSSYGYTF. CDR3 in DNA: TGCAGCGTTCGGACAGGCCCTTCGAGCTATGGCTACACCTTC.

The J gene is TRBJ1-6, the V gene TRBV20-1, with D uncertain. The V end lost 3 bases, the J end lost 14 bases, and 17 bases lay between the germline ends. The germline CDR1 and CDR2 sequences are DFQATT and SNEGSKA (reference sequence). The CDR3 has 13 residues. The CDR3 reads CSARAPPGVSLHF. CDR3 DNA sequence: TGCAGTGCTAGGGCCCCTCCTGGGGTCTCCCTCCACTTT.

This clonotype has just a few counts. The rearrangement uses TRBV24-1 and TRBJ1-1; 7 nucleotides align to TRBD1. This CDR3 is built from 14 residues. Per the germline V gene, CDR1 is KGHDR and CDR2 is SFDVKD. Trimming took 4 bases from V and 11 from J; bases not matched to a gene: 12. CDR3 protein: CATSETGQSTGAFF. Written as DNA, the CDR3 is TGTGCCACCAGTGAGACGGGACAGTCGACCGGGGCTTTCTTT.

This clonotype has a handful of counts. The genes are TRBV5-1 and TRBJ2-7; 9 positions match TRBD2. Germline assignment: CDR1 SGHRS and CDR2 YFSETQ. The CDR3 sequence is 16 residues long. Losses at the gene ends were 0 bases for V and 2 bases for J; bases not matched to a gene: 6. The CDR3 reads CASSLVAGGRAYEQYF. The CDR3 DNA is TGCGCCAGCAGCTTGGTCGCGGGAGGGCGGGCCTACGAGCAGTACTTC.

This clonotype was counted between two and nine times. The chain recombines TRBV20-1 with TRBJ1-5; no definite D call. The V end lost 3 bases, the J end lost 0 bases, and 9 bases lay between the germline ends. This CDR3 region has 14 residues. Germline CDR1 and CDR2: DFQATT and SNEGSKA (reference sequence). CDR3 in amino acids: CSARPAYSNQPQHF. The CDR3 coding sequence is TGCAGTGCTAGGCCCGCGTATAGCAATCAGCCCCAGCATTTT.

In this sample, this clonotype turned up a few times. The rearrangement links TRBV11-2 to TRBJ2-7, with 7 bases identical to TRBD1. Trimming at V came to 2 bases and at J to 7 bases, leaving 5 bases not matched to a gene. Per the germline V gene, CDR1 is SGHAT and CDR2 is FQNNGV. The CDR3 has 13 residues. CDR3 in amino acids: CASSLRTGEEQYF. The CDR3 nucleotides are TGTGCCAGCAGCTTAAGAACAGGGGAAGAGCAGTACTTC.

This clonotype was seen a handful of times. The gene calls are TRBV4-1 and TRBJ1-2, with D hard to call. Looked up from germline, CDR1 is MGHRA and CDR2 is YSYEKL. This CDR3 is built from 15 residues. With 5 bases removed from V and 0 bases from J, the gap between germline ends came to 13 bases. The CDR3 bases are TGCGCCAGCAGCGCCCCGGGGAGGGCTAACTATGGCTACACCTTC. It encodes CASSAPGRANYGYTF.

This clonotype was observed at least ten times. This chain's CDR3 is CASSFHTSGLIYEQYF. As DNA, the CDR3 is TGCGCCAGCAGCTTCCACACTAGTGGTCTGATCTACGAGCAGTACTTC. The rearrangement links TRBV5-1 to TRBJ2-7; D is possibly TRBD2 (5 bases). V was cut by 2 bases and J by 3 bases, with 18 bases left in between. The germline V gene has CDR1 SGHRS and CDR2 YFSETQ. The CDR3 sequence is 16 residues long. Drawing the rest from reference TRBV5-1 and TRBJ2-7, the complete variable domain is KAGVTQTPRYLIKTRGQQVTLSCSPISGHRSVSWYQQTPGQGLQFLFEYFSETQRNKGNFPGRFSGRQFSNSRSEMNVSTLELGDSALYLCASSFHTSGLIYEQYFGPGTRLTVT.

As DNA, the CDR3 is TGCGCCAGCAGCCATCTGGTACGGGCCGGGTCTACGAACACTGAAGCTTTCTTT. It codes for CASSHLVRAGSTNTEAFF. V gene TRBV4-1 combines with J gene TRBJ1-1; no definite D call. The CDR3 consists of 18 residues. Deletions cut 3 bases from V and 1 base from J, with 21 bases between. From germline, CDR1 is MGHRA and CDR2 YSYEKL.

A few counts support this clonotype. The CDR3 loop reads CASSQGFTEAFF. CDR3 DNA sequence: TGTGCCAGCAGTCAGGGTTTCACTGAAGCTTTCTTT. This chain joins TRBV12-3 or TRBV12-4 and TRBJ1-1; tentative D call: TRBD1 (5 bases). The CDR3 covers 12 residues. V was pared by 5 bases and J by 4 bases, with 8 bases between.

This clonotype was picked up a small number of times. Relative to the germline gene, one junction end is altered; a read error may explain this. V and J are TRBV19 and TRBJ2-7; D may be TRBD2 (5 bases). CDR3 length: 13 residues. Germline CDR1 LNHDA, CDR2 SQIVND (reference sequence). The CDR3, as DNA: TGTGCCAGTAGCATAGGTATCCGGGGCGAGCAGTACTTC. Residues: CASSIGIRGEQYF.

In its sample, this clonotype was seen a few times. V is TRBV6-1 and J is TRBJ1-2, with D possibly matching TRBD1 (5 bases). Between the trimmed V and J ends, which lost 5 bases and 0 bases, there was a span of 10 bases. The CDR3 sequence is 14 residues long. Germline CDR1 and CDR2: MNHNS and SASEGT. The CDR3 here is CASSLRGPNYGYTF. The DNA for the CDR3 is TGTGCCAGCAGTCTGAGGGGTCCTAACTATGGCTACACCTTC.